This T cell receptor (beta chain) was sequenced during a study of PD-1 blockade in classical Hodgkin lymphoma. On the study more broadly: Intravenous infusions of nivolumab 3 mg/kg reached patients every 2 weeks. Findings and limits, study-wide: Diminished baseline TCR diversity has been reported in newly diagnosed patients relative to healthy donors. Factors driving the repertoire differences, possibly disease activity or prior therapy, remain undefined.

The CDR3 runs to 14 residues. V was pared by 6 bases and J by 2 bases, with 14 bases between. Germline V gives CDR1 KGHSH, CDR2 LQKENI. There was relapse after autologous stem cell transplantation in every patient, and there was variation in brentuximab vedotin exposure. Under best response, outcomes were complete response, partial response or progressive disease. Sequencing used immunoSEQ multiplex PCR; TCRdb keeps in-frame clones, though not all of them. The sample yields about 110,000 clones, nearly 90% seen once. Concerning this clone itself: Its specificity is not known.

This clonotype originated in a human donor with classical Hodgkin lymphoma. Sequencing used peripheral blood mononuclear cells (PBMCs), obtained before the second cycle of nivolumab. The chain carries TRBV18 and TRBJ2-7, with a tentative D call TRBD2 (5 bases). The CDR3: CASSPTSEAYEQYF. In DNA form, the CDR3 reads TGTGCCAGCTCCCCGACGTCGGAGGCCTACGAGCAGTACTTC.